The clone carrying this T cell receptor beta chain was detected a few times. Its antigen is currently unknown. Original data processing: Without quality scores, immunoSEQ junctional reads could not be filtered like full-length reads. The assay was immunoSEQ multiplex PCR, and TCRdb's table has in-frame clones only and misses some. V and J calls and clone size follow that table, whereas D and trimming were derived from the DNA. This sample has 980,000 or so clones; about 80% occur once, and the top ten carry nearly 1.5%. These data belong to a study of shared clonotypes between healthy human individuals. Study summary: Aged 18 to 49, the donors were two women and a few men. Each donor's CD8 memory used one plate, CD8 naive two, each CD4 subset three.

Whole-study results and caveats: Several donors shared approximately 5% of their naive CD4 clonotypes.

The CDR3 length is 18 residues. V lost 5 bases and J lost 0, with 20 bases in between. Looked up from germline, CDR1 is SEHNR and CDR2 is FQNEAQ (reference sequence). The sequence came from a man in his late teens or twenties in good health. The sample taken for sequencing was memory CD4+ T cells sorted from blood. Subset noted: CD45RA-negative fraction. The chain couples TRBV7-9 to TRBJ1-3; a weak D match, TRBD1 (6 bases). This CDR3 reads CASSPDGGLKFSGNTIYF. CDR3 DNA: TGTGCCAGCAGCCCCGACGGGGGGCTCAAGTTCTCTGGAAACACCATATATTTT.